These 28 T cell receptor beta chains were sequenced from one sample in a study of shared clonotypes between healthy human individuals. Some clones are missing from TCRdb's copy, which holds only in-frame ones; the method was immunoSEQ multiplex PCR. This table has about 2.1 million clones, about 92% appearing once. Naivety among CD8 cells was defined by CD45RO negativity and positive CCR7 selection, thereby excluding terminally differentiated effector memory CD45RA+ cells. The source material was naive CD8+ T cells from PBMCs. The source of these receptors is a man younger than 35 in good health. Some clones in this sample may be carry-over from other donors' samples.

This clone has only one observation. This chain links TRBV7-2 with TRBJ1-5, with D unresolved. CDR3 size: 14 residues. CDR1 and CDR2 from the germline V gene are SGHTA and FQGNSA. Trimming shortened V by 3 bases and J by 6 bases, and 12 bases separated the two germline ends. DNA of the CDR3: TGTGCCAGCAGCTTGGCAGGATCGGGTCAGCCCCAGCATTTT. It yields the protein CASSLAGSGQPQHF.

V usage is TRBV2 and J usage is TRBJ1-1; D might be TRBD1 (5 bases). Looked up from germline, CDR1 is SNHLY and CDR2 is FYNNEI. Between the trimmed V and J ends, which lost 7 bases and 3 bases, there was a span of 18 bases. This CDR3 region has 15 residues. The CDR3 is CASIVQGGGDTEAFF. CDR3 nucleotides: TGTGCCAGCATTGTGCAGGGCGGGGGTGACACTGAAGCTTTCTTT.

The chain is built from TRBV9 and TRBJ2-3, with D uncertain. CDR1 and CDR2 from the germline V gene are SGDLS and YYNGEE. The CDR3 is 14 residues long. V lost 2 bases, J lost 0 bases, and 7 bases lay in between. The CDR3 spells CASSVFPSTDTQYF. CDR3 nucleotides: TGTGCCAGCAGCGTCTTTCCTAGCACAGATACGCAGTATTTT.

This chain uses TRBV7-8 with TRBJ1-1, with TRBD1 identical over 9 bases. In germline, CDR1 is SGHVS, CDR2 FQNEAQ. V shed 5 bases, J shed 1 base, and the junction held 14 bases outside the gene matches. The CDR3 consists of 18 residues. This chain's CDR3 is CASSLSSGTGTSNTEAFF. CDR3 in DNA: TGTGCCAGCAGCCTATCCTCCGGGACAGGGACATCGAACACTGAAGCTTTCTTT.

This clone was counted only a few times. V and J are TRBV7-6 and TRBJ1-2; weak D call: TRBD1 (6 bases). The V end lost 5 bases, the J end lost 6 bases, and 13 bases lay between the germline ends. Looked up from germline, CDR1 is SGHVS and CDR2 is FNYEAQ. The CDR3 extends over 13 amino acids. Here the CDR3 reads CASSPPGVDGYTF. CDR3 nucleotides: TGTGCCAGCAGCCCCCCAGGGGTCGATGGCTACACCTTC. The complete variable domain, with remaining parts taken from reference TRBV7-6 and TRBJ1-2, reads GAGVSQSPRYKVTKRGQDVALRCDPISGHVSLYWYRQALGQGPEFLTYFNYEAQQDKSGLPNDRFSAERPEGSISTLTIQRTEQRDSAMYRCASSPPGVDGYTFGSGTRLTVV.

The chain combines TRBV7-2 with TRBJ2-3; D is uncertain. V was clipped by 1 base and J by 2 bases, with 7 bases between them. CDR3 length: 14 residues. The germline gives CDR1 SGHTA, CDR2 FQGNSA. CDR3 sequence reads: CASSLGRNTDTQYF. DNA of the CDR3: TGTGCCAGCAGCTTAGGACGGAACACAGATACGCAGTATTTT.

V gene TRBV19 combines with J gene TRBJ2-3; 9 positions match TRBD2. The CDR3 has 17 residues. Germline V lookup: CDR1 LNHDA, CDR2 SQIVND (reference sequence). The V segment lost 0 bases and the J segment 5 bases; nucleotides outside the gene matches: 9. This CDR3 is CASSIDRQREEIDTQYF. The CDR3 DNA reads as TGTGCCAGTAGTATAGATCGCCAGCGGGAGGAAATAGATACGCAGTATTTT.

J is TRBJ2-7 and V is TRBV6-1; perhaps TRBD2 as D (5 bases). CDR3 length: 15 residues. Germline V CDR1 and CDR2: MNHNS, SASEGT. The V end was cut by 2 bases, the J end by 0 bases, with 11 bases between. The CDR3 reads CASSESQRSSYEQYF. As DNA, the CDR3 is TGTGCCAGCAGTGAAAGCCAGCGGAGCTCCTACGAGCAGTACTTC.

The gene calls are TRBV28 and TRBJ2-2; a possible D gene is TRBD2 (6 bases). Trimming took off 1 base at V and 0 bases at J, with 9 bases between the two ends. This CDR3 has 16 residues. Germline CDR1 reads MDHEN; CDR2 reads SYDVKM. The CDR3 reads CASSLSGRSNTGELFF. The CDR3 DNA reads as TGTGCCAGCAGTTTATCCGGGAGATCGAACACCGGGGAGCTGTTTTTT. The full variable domain, with the rest looked up from reference TRBV28 and TRBJ2-2, is DVKVTQSSRYLVKRTGEKVFLECVQDMDHENMFWYRQDPGLGLRLIYFSYDVKMKEKGDIPEGYSVSREKKERFSLILESASTNQTSMYLCASSLSGRSNTGELFFGEGSRLTVL.

V is TRBV2 and J is TRBJ1-2; D remains unclear. The germline CDR1 and CDR2 sequences are SNHLY and FYNNEI. The CDR3 has 13 residues. With 0 bases removed from V and 8 bases from J, the gap between germline ends came to 10 bases. CDR3 coding DNA: TGTGCCAGCAGTGAAGCGGTCTGGGAAGGCTACACCTTC. Its translation: CASSEAVWEGYTF.

The rearrangement uses TRBV30 and TRBJ2-2; D is possibly TRBD1 (5 bases). Germline loops: CDR1 GTSNPN, CDR2 SVGIG (reference sequence). The CDR3 loop spans 17 amino acids. The V end was cut by 4 bases, the J end by 4 bases, with 22 bases between. This chain's CDR3 is CAWNTRLGREVTGELFF. The CDR3 nucleotides read TGTGCCTGGAACACTCGCTTGGGCAGGGAAGTCACCGGGGAGCTGTTTTTT.

V gene TRBV27 combines with J gene TRBJ2-5, with 7 bases fitting TRBD2. This CDR3 spans 14 amino acids. The J segment lost 3 bases and the V segment lost 1 base, leaving 2 bases of the junction unmatched. Germline CDR1 is MNHEY and CDR2 is SMNVEV (reference sequence). The CDR3 protein is CASSLWGREETQYF. The CDR3 DNA follows: TGTGCCAGCAGTTTATGGGGGAGGGAAGAGACCCAGTACTTC.

The chain links TRBV4-3 to TRBJ2-1, with 7 bases that match TRBD2. V shed 0 bases, J shed 10 bases, and the junction held 6 bases outside the gene matches. CDR3 length equals 14 residues. Germline loops: CDR1 LGHNA, CDR2 YSLEER. DNA for the CDR3: TGCGCCAGCAGCCAAGATGGGGCGGGAGAGGAGCAGTTCTTC. As protein: CASSQDGAGEEQFF.

This sequence joins TRBV13 and TRBJ1-2; 9 bases agree with TRBD1. J was trimmed by 6 bases and V by 4 bases; bases with no gene match: 6. Germline loops: CDR1 PRHDT, CDR2 FYEKMQ (reference sequence). The CDR3 has 14 residues. CDR3 loop: CASSSSGTGNGYTF. CDR3 bases: TGTGCCAGCAGCTCCTCCGGGACAGGGAATGGCTACACCTTC.

The chain uses TRBV19 and TRBJ2-2; weak D call: TRBD2 (6 bases). The V gene's germline CDR1 is LNHDA and CDR2 SQIVND (reference sequence). The ends were cut back, 7 bases at V and 0 bases at J, with 9 bases in the middle. CDR3 length: 14 residues. For the CDR3, the DNA is TGTGCCAGTATCGGGGGTACGAACACCGGGGAGCTGTTTTTT. Translated: CASIGGTNTGELFF.

This chain links TRBV7-8 with TRBJ2-5, with D perhaps matching TRBD2 (5 bases). Germline CDR1 is SGHVS and CDR2 is FQNEAQ. The length of the CDR3 is 16 residues. The V and J ends lost 2 bases and 6 bases respectively, with 19 bases between them. CDR3 amino acids: CASSLTLDGNWQTQYF. CDR3 sequence (DNA): TGTGCCAGCAGCTTAACCCTGGACGGGAACTGGCAGACCCAGTACTTC.

The J gene is TRBJ2-5, the V gene TRBV29-1; the D gene is possibly TRBD1 (5 bases). Germline V gives CDR1 SQVTM, CDR2 ANQGSEA. The CDR3 totals 13 residues. Trimming took off 7 bases at V and 1 base at J, with 13 bases between the two ends. For the CDR3, the DNA is TGCAGCGCACTACCCGACAGCCAAGAGACCCAGTACTTC. This codes for CSALPDSQETQYF.

This clone was picked up one time. The chain carries TRBV5-8 and TRBJ1-2; D possibly corresponds to TRBD1 (6 bases). V was clipped by 4 bases and J by 9 bases, with 13 bases between them. The CDR3 has 12 residues. CDR1 and CDR2 from the germline V gene are SGHTS and YDEGEE. The CDR3 protein is CASSPEGVRYTF. The CDR3, as DNA: TGTGCCAGCAGCCCGGAGGGGGTACGCTACACCTTC.

This rearrangement joins TRBV9 to TRBJ2-2; 10 positions agree with TRBD2. There are 17 residues in the CDR3. The germline V gene has CDR1 SGDLS and CDR2 YYNGEE. V shed 0 bases and J 5 bases; nucleotides not matched to a gene: 7. The CDR3 is CASSVAVSGRFTGELFF. CDR3 bases: TGTGCCAGCAGCGTAGCGGTTAGCGGGAGGTTTACCGGGGAGCTGTTTTTT.

The genes are TRBV6-1 and TRBJ2-1; 16 nucleotides line up with TRBD2. The CDR3 is 16 amino acids. Germline assignment: CDR1 MNHNS and CDR2 SASEGT. With 3 bases clipped from V and 7 bases from J, the junction kept 3 bases outside the gene matches. In DNA form, the CDR3 reads TGTGCCAGCAGTGAGTGGGGACTAGCGGGAGGGAATGAGCAGTTCTTC. This codes for CASSEWGLAGGNEQFF.

This chain links TRBV5-4 with TRBJ2-7; D might be TRBD1 (6 bases). The V gene's germline CDR1 is SGHNT and CDR2 YYREEE (reference sequence). Trimming pared 2 bases from V and 3 bases from J, leaving 9 bases between. The CDR3 extends over 13 amino acids. The CDR3 loop reads CASSFGTSYEQYF. The CDR3 DNA reads as TGTGCCAGCAGCTTTGGGACAAGCTACGAGCAGTACTTC. Full variable domain (remainder filled in from reference TRBV5-4 and TRBJ2-7): ETGVTQSPTHLIKTRGQQVTLRCSSQSGHNTVSWYQQALGQGPQFIFQYYREEENGRGNFPPRFSGLQFPNYSSELNVNALELDDSALYLCASSFGTSYEQYFGPGTRLTVT.

The J gene is TRBJ1-1, the V gene TRBV6-5; 9 positions agree with TRBD1. V was pared by 7 bases and J by 7 bases, with 10 bases of the junction left unmatched. This CDR3 is built from 14 residues. The V gene's germline CDR1 is MNHEY and CDR2 SVGAGI. This CDR3 reads CASTDLDRGGEAFF. In DNA form, the CDR3 reads TGTGCCAGCACCGACCTGGACAGGGGCGGTGAAGCTTTCTTT.

In its sample, this clone was seen once. The V call is TRBV7-9, the J call TRBJ2-5, with 8 positions matching TRBD1. The CDR3 runs 14 residues. The germline V gene has CDR1 SEHNR and CDR2 FQNEAQ (reference sequence). J lost 5 bases, V lost 4 bases, and 6 bases had no gene match. CDR3 nucleotide sequence: TGTGCCAGCAGCTCAGGGCAGGGGGCTGAGACCCAGTACTTC. Residues: CASSSGQGAETQYF. Complete variable domain (other parts from reference TRBV7-9 and TRBJ2-5): DTGVSQNPRHKITKRGQNVTFRCDPISEHNRLYWYRQTLGQGPEFLTYFQNEAQLEKSRLLSDRFSAERPKGSFSTLEIQRTEQGDSAMYLCASSSGQGAETQYFGPGTRLLVL.

The chain has TRBV27 and TRBJ2-2; 12 bases are a match to TRBD2. Losses at the gene ends were 5 bases for V and 6 bases for J; bases not matched to a gene: 10. This CDR3 is 17 amino acids long. The germline CDR1 and CDR2 sequences are MNHEY and SMNVEV (reference sequence). The CDR3 region is CASSPTSGRVRSGELFF. The CDR3 DNA reads TGTGCCAGCAGTCCGACTAGCGGGAGAGTTCGTTCCGGGGAGCTGTTTTTT.

The chain uses TRBV28 and TRBJ2-1; 7 positions agree with TRBD1. The CDR3 runs 14 residues. Losses at the gene ends were 10 bases for V and 7 bases for J; bases not matched to a gene: 13. Germline CDR1 and CDR2: MDHEN and SYDVKM. CDR3 coding DNA: TGTGCCACCGGAAGAGGGGGCTCTCGGAATGAGCAGTTCTTC. Translated, it gives CATGRGGSRNEQFF.

The chain uses TRBV28 and TRBJ1-2; 7 nucleotides agree with TRBD1. Trimming took 5 bases from V and 8 from J; bases not matched to a gene: 11. The germline V gene encodes CDR1 MDHEN and CDR2 SYDVKM. This CDR3 comprises 14 residues. In nucleotides, the CDR3 is TGTGCCAGCAGTCCCGCCGGGACAGCATTAGGCTACACCTTC. Residues: CASSPAGTALGYTF.

V and J are TRBV4-3 and TRBJ2-4; 10 nucleotides match TRBD1. After removal of 3 bases from V and 9 bases from J, the junction contained 8 bases not matched to a gene. The CDR3 contains 15 residues. The germline V gene has CDR1 LGHNA and CDR2 YSLEER. The DNA of the CDR3 is TGCGCCAGCAGCCAGAGGGCGGGGACAGGGGTCATTCAGTACTTC. This sequence encodes CASSQRAGTGVIQYF.

The V and J genes are TRBV5-1 and TRBJ1-1, with D possibly being TRBD1 (5 bases). The CDR3 runs 13 residues. Per germline, CDR1 SGHRS and CDR2 YFSETQ. Trimming removed 2 bases at V and 10 bases at J, with 15 bases between. The CDR3 region is CASSLGEGAGAFF. CDR3 coding DNA: TGCGCCAGCAGCTTAGGGGAAGGAGCTGGAGCTTTCTTT.